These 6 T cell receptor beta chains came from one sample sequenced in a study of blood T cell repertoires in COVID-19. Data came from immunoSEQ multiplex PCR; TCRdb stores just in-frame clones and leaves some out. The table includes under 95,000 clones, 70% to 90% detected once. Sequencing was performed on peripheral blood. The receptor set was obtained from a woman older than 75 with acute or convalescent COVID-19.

The DNA for the CDR3 is TGTGCCAGCAGCCAAGGACAGGCATCCTACGAGCAGTACTTC. Translation gives CASSQGQASYEQYF. The chain employs TRBV3-1 (or the pseudogene TRBV3-2) and TRBJ2-7, with D possibly being TRBD1 (6 bases). Germline V lookup: CDR1 LGHDT, CDR2 YNNKEL (reference sequence). V was pared by 1 base and J by 1 base, with 8 bases between. The CDR3 sequence is 14 residues long.

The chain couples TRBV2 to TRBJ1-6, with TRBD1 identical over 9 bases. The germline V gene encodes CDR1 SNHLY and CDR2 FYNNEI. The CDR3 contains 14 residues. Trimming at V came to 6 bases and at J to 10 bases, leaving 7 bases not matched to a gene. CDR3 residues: CASRAGTGQSPLHF. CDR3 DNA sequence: TGTGCCAGCAGAGCCGGGACAGGGCAGTCACCCCTCCACTTT.

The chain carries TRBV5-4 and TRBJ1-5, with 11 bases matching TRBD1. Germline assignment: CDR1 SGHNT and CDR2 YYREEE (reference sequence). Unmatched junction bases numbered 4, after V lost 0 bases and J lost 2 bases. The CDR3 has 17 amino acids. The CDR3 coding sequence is TGTGCCAGCAGCTTGGGAGGGGGACAGGGGGGCAATCAGCCCCAGCATTTT. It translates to CASSLGGGQGGNQPQHF.

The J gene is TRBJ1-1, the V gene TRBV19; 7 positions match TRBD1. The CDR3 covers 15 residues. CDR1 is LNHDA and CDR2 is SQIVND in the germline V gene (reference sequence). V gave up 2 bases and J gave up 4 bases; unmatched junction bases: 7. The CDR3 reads CASSILQGKGTEAFF. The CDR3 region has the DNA TGTGCCAGTAGTATACTACAGGGGAAGGGCACTGAAGCTTTCTTT.

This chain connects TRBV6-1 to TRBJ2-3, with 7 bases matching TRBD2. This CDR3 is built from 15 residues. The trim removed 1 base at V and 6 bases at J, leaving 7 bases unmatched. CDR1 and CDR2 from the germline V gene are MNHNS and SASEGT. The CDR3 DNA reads TGTGCCAGCAGTGAAGGAGCGGGGTGGGCGGATACGCAGTATTTT. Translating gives CASSEGAGWADTQYF.

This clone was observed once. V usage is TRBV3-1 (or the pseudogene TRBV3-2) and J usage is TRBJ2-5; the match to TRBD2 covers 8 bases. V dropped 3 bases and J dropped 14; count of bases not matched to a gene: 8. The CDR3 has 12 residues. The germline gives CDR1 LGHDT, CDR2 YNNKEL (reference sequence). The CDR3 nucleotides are TGTGCCAGCAGCCATGGGACTAGACCACTTTACTTC. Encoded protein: CASSHGTRPLYF.